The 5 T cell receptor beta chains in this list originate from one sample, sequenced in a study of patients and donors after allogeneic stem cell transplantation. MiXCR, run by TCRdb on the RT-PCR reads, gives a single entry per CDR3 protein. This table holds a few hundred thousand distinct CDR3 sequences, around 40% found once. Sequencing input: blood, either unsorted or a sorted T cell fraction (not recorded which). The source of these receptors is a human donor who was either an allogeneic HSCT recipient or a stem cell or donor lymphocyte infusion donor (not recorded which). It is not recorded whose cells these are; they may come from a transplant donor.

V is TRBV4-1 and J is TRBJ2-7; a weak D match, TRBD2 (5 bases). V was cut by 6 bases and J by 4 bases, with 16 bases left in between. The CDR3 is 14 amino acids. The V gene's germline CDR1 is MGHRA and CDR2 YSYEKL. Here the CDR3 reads CASSPGREAYEQYF. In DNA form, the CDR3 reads TGCGCCAGCAGTCCAGGTCGGGAAGCATACGAGCAGTACTTC.

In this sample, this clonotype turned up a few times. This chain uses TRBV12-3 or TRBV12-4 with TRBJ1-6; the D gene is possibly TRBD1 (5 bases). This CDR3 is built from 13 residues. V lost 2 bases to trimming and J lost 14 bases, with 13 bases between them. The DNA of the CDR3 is TGTGCCAGCAGTTTATCCCCGCAGGGCTCCCTCCACTTT. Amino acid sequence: CASSLSPQGSLHF.

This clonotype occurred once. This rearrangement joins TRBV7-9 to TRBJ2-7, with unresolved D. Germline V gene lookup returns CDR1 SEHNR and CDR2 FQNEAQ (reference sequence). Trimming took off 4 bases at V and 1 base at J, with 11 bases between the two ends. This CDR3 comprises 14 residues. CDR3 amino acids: CASSSPGPSYEQYF. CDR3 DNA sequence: TGTGCCAGCAGCTCACCCGGGCCGTCCTACGAGCAGTACTTC.

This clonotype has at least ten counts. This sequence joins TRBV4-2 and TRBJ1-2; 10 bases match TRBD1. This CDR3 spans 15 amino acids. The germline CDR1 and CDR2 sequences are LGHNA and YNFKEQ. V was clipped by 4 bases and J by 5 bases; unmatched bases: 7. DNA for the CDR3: TGTGCCAGCAGCCGAGACAGGGGGCGCAGGTATGGCTACACCTTC. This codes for CASSRDRGRRYGYTF.

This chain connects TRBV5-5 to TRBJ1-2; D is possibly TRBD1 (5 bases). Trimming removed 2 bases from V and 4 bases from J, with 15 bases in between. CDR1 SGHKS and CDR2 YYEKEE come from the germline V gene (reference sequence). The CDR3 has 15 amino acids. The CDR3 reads CASSFANLQAYGYTF. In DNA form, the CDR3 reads TGTGCCAGCAGCTTTGCCAACCTACAGGCCTATGGCTACACCTTC.